This T cell receptor beta chain was sequenced during a study of response to subunit inactivated influenza vaccine. Trimming took off 5 bases at V and 0 bases at J, with 5 bases between the two ends. Germline CDR1 SGHTA, CDR2 FQGNSA. This CDR3 spans 13 amino acids. In TCRdb, the RT-PCR reads were re-called with MiXCR into one record per CDR3 protein. Of 540,000 or so distinct CDR3 sequences in the sample, over 10% are singletons; the top ten hold around 13%. The clonotype originates from a man aged 45-60 years who received an inactivated influenza vaccine. Sample: PBMCs from blood, taken 45 days after vaccination. V is TRBV7-2 and J is TRBJ1-3; D gene uncertain. Here the CDR3 reads CASSGVSGNTIYF. The CDR3 nucleotides are TGTGCCAGCAGCGGAGTCTCTGGAAACACCATATATTTT.